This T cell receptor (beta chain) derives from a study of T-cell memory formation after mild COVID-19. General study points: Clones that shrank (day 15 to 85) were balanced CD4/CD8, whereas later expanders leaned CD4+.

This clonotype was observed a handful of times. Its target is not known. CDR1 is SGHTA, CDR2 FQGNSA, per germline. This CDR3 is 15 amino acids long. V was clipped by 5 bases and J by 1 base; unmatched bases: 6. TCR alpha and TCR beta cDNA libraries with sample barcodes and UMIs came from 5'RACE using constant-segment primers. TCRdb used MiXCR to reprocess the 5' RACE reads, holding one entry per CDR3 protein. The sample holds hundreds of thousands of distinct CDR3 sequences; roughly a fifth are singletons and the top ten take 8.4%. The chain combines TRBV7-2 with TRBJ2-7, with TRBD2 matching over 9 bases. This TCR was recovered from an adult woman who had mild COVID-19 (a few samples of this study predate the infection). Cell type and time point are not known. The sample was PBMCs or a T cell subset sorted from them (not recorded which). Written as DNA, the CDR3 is TGTGCCAGCAGCCGTAGCGGGAGTGGATCCTACGAGCAGTACTTC. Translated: CASSRSGSGSYEQYF.